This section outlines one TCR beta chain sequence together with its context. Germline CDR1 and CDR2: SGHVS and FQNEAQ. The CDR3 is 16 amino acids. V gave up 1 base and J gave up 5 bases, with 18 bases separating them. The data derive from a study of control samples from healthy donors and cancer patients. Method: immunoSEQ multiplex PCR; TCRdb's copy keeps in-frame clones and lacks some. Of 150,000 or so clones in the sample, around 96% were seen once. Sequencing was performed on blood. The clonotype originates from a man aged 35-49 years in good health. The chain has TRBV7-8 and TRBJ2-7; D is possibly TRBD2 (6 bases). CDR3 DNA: TGTGCCAGCAGCTTAGTGGCGGGACCCCAATTAAACGAGCAGTACTTC. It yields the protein CASSLVAGPQLNEQYF.